The 26 T cell receptor beta chains reported below all come from one sample, sequenced in a study of blood T cell repertoires in COVID-19. Assay: immunoSEQ multiplex PCR; the TCRdb copy retains only in-frame clones and omits some. Altogether about 240,000 clones are present, around nine tenths being singletons, with the ten largest covering under 9.5%. The sequencing input was PBMCs or T cells enriched from blood (not recorded which). The source is a man aged 40-49 years who had recovered from COVID-19.

V usage is TRBV28 and J usage is TRBJ2-7, with TRBD1 identical over 9 bases. Germline CDR1 and CDR2: MDHEN and SYDVKM. J was trimmed by 4 bases and V by 5 bases; bases with no gene match: 9. This CDR3 region has 15 residues. The CDR3 nucleotides read TGTGCCAGCAGTACCCAACAGGGGGCTAGGTACGAGCAGTACTTC. Residues: CASSTQQGARYEQYF.

The rearrangement links TRBV3-1 (or the pseudogene TRBV3-2) to TRBJ1-5, with 12 positions matching TRBD1. Germline loops: CDR1 LGHDT, CDR2 YNNKEL (reference sequence). The CDR3 is made up of 15 amino acids. J gave up 7 bases and V 4 bases, and 5 bases lay outside the gene matches. CDR3 loop: CASSPGQGAYQPQHF. The CDR3 nucleotides read TGTGCCAGCAGCCCGGGACAGGGGGCTTACCAGCCCCAGCATTTT.

This rearrangement joins TRBV13 to TRBJ2-7; D unclear. The CDR3 has 14 amino acids. Germline V CDR1 and CDR2: PRHDT, FYEKMQ (reference sequence). The V and J ends lost 3 bases and 6 bases respectively, with 15 bases between them. The CDR3 DNA sequence: TGTGCCAGCAGCTTTGGCCAGGTCCCCCTCGAGCAGTACTTC. Amino acid sequence: CASSFGQVPLEQYF. The full variable domain, in which reference TRBV13 and TRBJ2-7 provide the parts outside the CDR3, is AAGVIQSPRHLIKEKRETATLKCYPIPRHDTVYWYQQGPGQDPQFLISFYEKMQSDKGSIPDRFSAQQFSDYHSELNMSSLELGDSALYFCASSFGQVPLEQYFGPGTRLTVT.

The chain combines TRBV7-2 with TRBJ2-7; D may be TRBD2 (6 bases). The CDR3 runs to 15 residues. Germline V gene data show CDR1 as SGHTA and CDR2 as FQGNSA. Trimming removed 7 bases at V and 3 bases at J, with 19 bases between. The CDR3 sequence: CASTVTGGNFYEQYF. CDR3 bases: TGTGCCAGCACCGTTACCGGGGGAAATTTCTACGAGCAGTACTTC.

This clone was counted once. The chain is built from TRBV6-6 and TRBJ1-2; D is perhaps TRBD1 (5 bases). V was clipped by 2 bases and J by 4 bases, with 14 bases between them. The germline CDR1 and CDR2 sequences are MNHNY and SVGAGI (reference sequence). The CDR3 covers 15 residues. This CDR3 reads CASSYPPTESYGYTF. CDR3 DNA: TGTGCCAGCAGTTACCCTCCGACAGAAAGCTATGGCTACACCTTC.

This sequence joins TRBV2 and TRBJ2-7; weak D call: TRBD2 (5 bases). Germline CDR1 reads SNHLY; CDR2 reads FYNNEI. Trimming cost V 2 bases and J 3 bases, with 14 bases left between them. The CDR3 consists of 15 residues. For the CDR3, the DNA is TGTGCCAGCAGTGAATTGAGGGCCGATCTCTACGAGCAGTACTTC. As protein: CASSELRADLYEQYF.

The genes are TRBV28 and TRBJ2-1, with D possibly matching TRBD2 (6 bases). The CDR3 consists of 11 residues. In germline, CDR1 is MDHEN, CDR2 SYDVKM. The chain's CDR3 is CRSAGYNEQFF. CDR3 nucleotide sequence: TGTCGTTCTGCGGGGTACAATGAGCAGTTCTTC.

This chain joins TRBV28 and TRBJ1-1; 8 positions agree with TRBD1. The CDR3 extends over 15 amino acids. V dropped 2 bases and J dropped 0; count of bases not matched to a gene: 2. Germline-derived CDR1 and CDR2 are MDHEN and SYDVKM. This CDR3 is CASSLLDRVNTEAFF. In DNA form, the CDR3 reads TGTGCCAGCAGTTTACTGGACAGGGTGAACACTGAAGCTTTCTTT.

The chain couples TRBV4-3 to TRBJ2-2; D is possibly TRBD2 (5 bases). The CDR3 runs to 19 residues. V lost 0 bases, J lost 4 bases, and 21 bases lay in between. Germline V gene lookup returns CDR1 LGHNA and CDR2 YSLEER. The CDR3 DNA reads as TGCGCCAGCAGCCAAGATGCTGACTACCGCGGTCGGGGCACCGGGGAGCTGTTTTTT. Amino acid sequence: CASSQDADYRGRGTGELFF.

V gene TRBV6-5 combines with J gene TRBJ2-5, with D possibly being TRBD2 (5 bases). The CDR3 contains 12 residues. Per the germline V gene, CDR1 is MNHEY and CDR2 is SVGAGI. V gave up 5 bases and J gave up 9 bases, with 13 bases separating them. In DNA, the CDR3 is TGTGCCAGCAGTACCGGGGAGAGGGCCCAGTACTTC. Residues: CASSTGERAQYF.

The gene calls are TRBV30 and TRBJ1-2, with 7 bases lining up with TRBD1. The germline V gene has CDR1 GTSNPN and CDR2 SVGIG (reference sequence). Trimming cost V 2 bases and J 0 bases; bases outside gene matches: 9. This CDR3 comprises 16 residues. The CDR3: CAWSFLGTVANYGYTF. CDR3 DNA sequence: TGTGCCTGGAGTTTCCTCGGGACAGTTGCTAACTATGGCTACACCTTC. Based on the CDR3 plus reference TRBV30 and TRBJ1-2, the full variable domain is SQTIHQWPATLVQPVGSPLSLECTVEGTSNPNLYWYRQAAGRGLQLLFYSVGIGQISSEVPQNLSASRPQDRQFILSSKKLLLSDSGFYLCAWSFLGTVANYGYTFGSGTRLTVV.

The chain combines TRBV5-4 with TRBJ2-3, with 11 bases fitting TRBD2. The CDR3 covers 16 residues. Germline CDR1 is SGHNT and CDR2 is YYREEE (reference sequence). The V gene end was trimmed by 1 base and the J gene end by 2 bases; junction bases not matched to a gene: 3. The CDR3 spells CASSLKLAGDTDTQYF. The DNA for the CDR3 is TGTGCCAGCAGCTTGAAACTAGCGGGGGACACAGATACGCAGTATTTT.

In regard to this clone: The sample has other DNA sequences that encode this CDR3 too. The chain is built from TRBV18 and TRBJ1-2; TRBD1 agrees at 7 bases. Trimming removed 3 bases from V and 3 bases from J; junction bases left unmatched: 1. Germline values: CDR1 KGHSH, CDR2 LQKENI. The CDR3 is 13 amino acids. CDR3 coding DNA: TGTGCCAGCTCACCCGGGACAGACTATGGCTACACCTTC. Its translation is CASSPGTDYGYTF.

The chain joins TRBV19 to TRBJ2-7, with 7 positions matching TRBD1. CDR1 is LNHDA and CDR2 is SQIVND in the germline V gene (reference sequence). V was pared by 5 bases and J by 1 base, with 14 bases of the junction left unmatched. CDR3 length: 17 residues. The CDR3 DNA is TGTGCCAGTAGTGCCAGATCCGGGACAGCTCCTTCCTACGAGCAGTACTTC. It specifies CASSARSGTAPSYEQYF.

The gene calls are TRBV19 and TRBJ1-2; no firm D call. The CDR3 covers 16 residues. Per the germline V gene, CDR1 is LNHDA and CDR2 is SQIVND (reference sequence). Trimming removed 1 base from V and 7 bases from J, with 19 bases in between. The DNA for the CDR3 is TGTGCCAGTAGTATAGGGGGTGGTATGTTACTAGCTGGCTACACCTTC. Amino acid sequence: CASSIGGGMLLAGYTF.

The genes are TRBV7-9 and TRBJ2-5; 7 bases agree with TRBD2. The tail of the sequence fits TRBJ2-7 better, so the J call may be wrong. This CDR3 contains 15 residues. CDR1 is SEHNR and CDR2 is FQNEAQ in the germline V gene (reference sequence). CDR3 DNA sequence: TGTGCCAGCAGCTTGGCGGGAGCGCTATCCTACGAGCAGTACTTC. Translated: CASSLAGALSYEQYF.

This clone was counted between two and nine times. This sequence joins TRBV9 and TRBJ1-1, with TRBD1 identical over 11 bases. Looked up from germline, CDR1 is SGDLS and CDR2 is YYNGEE. The CDR3 runs to 15 residues. The V and J ends lost 4 bases and 8 bases, in that order; junction bases with no gene match: 10. The CDR3 protein is CASSTGQGANWEAFF. As DNA, the CDR3 is TGTGCCAGCAGCACAGGACAGGGGGCGAATTGGGAAGCTTTCTTT.

V and J are TRBV28 and TRBJ1-2, with D possibly being TRBD1 (5 bases). CDR3 length equals 13 residues. Germline V gene lookup returns CDR1 MDHEN and CDR2 SYDVKM. V was shortened by 3 bases and J by 2 bases, with 7 bases between the two germline ends. CDR3 residues: CASSLSGNYGYTF. As DNA, the CDR3 is TGTGCCAGCAGTTTGTCAGGGAACTATGGCTACACCTTC.

This clone was counted a single time. The chain is built from TRBV7-3 and TRBJ1-3; 10 nucleotides agree with TRBD1. V lost 5 bases, J lost 1 base, and 5 bases stayed unmatched. Germline V lookup: CDR1 SGHTA, CDR2 FQGTGA. This CDR3 is 16 amino acids long. CDR3 coding DNA: TGTGCCAGCAGCCTGACAGGGGGCCGATCTGGAAACACCATATATTTT. Its translation: CASSLTGGRSGNTIYF. Filled out from reference TRBV7-3 and TRBJ1-3, the complete variable domain reads GAGVSQTPSNKVTEKGKYVELRCDPISGHTALYWYRQSLGQGPEFLIYFQGTGAADDSGLPNDRFFAVRPEGSVSTLKIQRTERGDSAVYLCASSLTGGRSGNTIYFGEGSWLTVV.

V usage is TRBV15 and J usage is TRBJ1-5; D is possibly TRBD1 (5 bases). The V gene lost 0 bases and the J gene lost 10 bases, with 19 bases spanning the gap. There are 16 residues in the CDR3. The germline CDR1 and CDR2 sequences are LNHNV and YYDKDF (reference sequence). CDR3 nucleotide sequence: TGTGCCACCAGCAGAGATACAGGAGCCCGAGGCTCTCCCCAGCATTTT. As protein: CATSRDTGARGSPQHF.

The chain uses TRBV4-1 and TRBJ1-2; unclear D gene. CDR3 size: 15 residues. Trimming removed 1 base from V and 3 bases from J, with 12 bases in between. Germline values: CDR1 MGHRA, CDR2 YSYEKL. CDR3 coding DNA: TGCGCCAGCAGCCAAGCATCATTAGCCGACTATGGCTACACCTTC. This gives the protein CASSQASLADYGYTF.

J is TRBJ1-2 and V is TRBV28, with D uncertain. The CDR3 sequence is 12 residues long. V was trimmed by 6 bases and J by 0 bases, leaving 5 bases between them. From germline, CDR1 is MDHEN and CDR2 SYDVKM. CDR3 in DNA: TGTGCCAGCAGATCGTCTAACTATGGCTACACCTTC. Translation gives CASRSSNYGYTF.

The V call is TRBV7-8, the J call TRBJ1-5; perhaps TRBD1 as D (6 bases). The CDR3 is made up of 14 amino acids. V was shortened by 5 bases and J by 5 bases, with 13 bases between the two germline ends. The V gene's germline CDR1 is SGHVS and CDR2 FQNEAQ. CDR3 DNA sequence: TGTGCCAGCAGCGGAGGGGGGGACTATCAGCCCCAGCATTTT. Residues: CASSGGGDYQPQHF.

This rearrangement joins TRBV5-5 to TRBJ2-7; 9 nucleotides match TRBD1. The length of the CDR3 is 18 residues. Looked up from germline, CDR1 is SGHKS and CDR2 is YYEKEE (reference sequence). Trimming at V came to 2 bases and at J to 2 bases, leaving 14 bases not matched to a gene. CDR3 DNA: TGTGCCAGCAGCTTATCTATAACAGGGGGCGGTGGAACCTACGAGCAGTACTTC. Protein product: CASSLSITGGGGTYEQYF.

The chain joins TRBV2 to TRBJ2-1, with TRBD2 matching over 8 bases. Germline CDR1 SNHLY, CDR2 FYNNEI. The J segment lost 7 bases and the V segment lost 7 bases, leaving 9 bases of the junction unmatched. The CDR3 runs 14 residues. As DNA, the CDR3 is TGTGCCAGCATCCCAGGACTAGCCGGTAATGAGCAGTTCTTC. Its translation: CASIPGLAGNEQFF.

The chain recombines TRBV9 with TRBJ2-3; TRBD2 matches at 8 bases. Germline-derived CDR1 and CDR2 are SGDLS and YYNGEE. Unmatched junction bases numbered 10, after V lost 4 bases and J lost 3 bases. The CDR3 loop spans 16 amino acids. CDR3 sequence (DNA): TGTGCCAGCAGCCCTTGGACTAGCCTTGGAACAGATACGCAGTATTTT. Translated: CASSPWTSLGTDTQYF.